The 23 T cell receptor beta chains reported below all come from one sample, sequenced in a study of CD8 T cells in ankylosing spondylitis. Points from the study as a whole: Under 10 highly homologous variants formed a TCR beta motif that appeared characteristic of ankylosing spondylitis blood.

Their antigen targets remain unknown. TCRdb reprocessed the 5' RACE reads via MiXCR and lists one record per CDR3 protein. The sample shows 100,000 to 150,000 distinct CDR3 sequences, 17% of them seen only once. Sequences were obtained from blood, either unsorted or a sorted T cell fraction (not recorded which). These TCRs come from a male donor with ankylosing spondylitis.

This clonotype was counted a few times. The genes are TRBV9 and TRBJ2-1; the D is unclear. Trimming took 0 bases from V and 8 from J, leaving 6 bases between them. CDR3 length equals 12 residues. In germline, CDR1 is SGDLS, CDR2 YYNGEE. The CDR3 bases are TGTGCCAGCAGCGTAGTTGGAGATGAGCAGTTCTTC. It is translated as CASSVVGDEQFF.

This clonotype has just a few counts. The chain joins TRBV5-1 to TRBJ2-7, with D maybe TRBD2 (6 bases). Germline CDR1 SGHRS, CDR2 YFSETQ. V gave up 4 bases and J gave up 2 bases, with 13 bases separating them. This CDR3 has 14 amino acids. The CDR3: CASSQGRTTYEQYF. The CDR3 DNA is TGCGCCAGCAGCCAGGGACGGACTACCTACGAGCAGTACTTC.

This clonotype was seen only a few times. The gene calls are TRBV7-9 and TRBJ2-2; D gene uncertain. Germline CDR1 is SEHNR and CDR2 is FQNEAQ (reference sequence). The ends were cut back, 8 bases at V and 5 bases at J, with 15 bases in the middle. The CDR3 length is 14 residues. Here the CDR3 DNA reads TGTGCCAGCGGGATAGTCGGAAAGACCGGGGAGCTGTTTTTT. Its translation is CASGIVGKTGELFF.

At least ten counts were recorded for this clonotype. This sequence joins TRBV4-1 and TRBJ2-1, with unresolved D. The CDR3 covers 13 residues. Trimming removed 3 bases at V and 0 bases at J, with 3 bases between. Germline V lookup: CDR1 MGHRA, CDR2 YSYEKL. CDR3 protein: CASSQDSYNEQFF. DNA for the CDR3: TGCGCCAGCAGCCAGGACTCCTACAATGAGCAGTTCTTC.

This rearrangement joins TRBV28 to TRBJ1-5; possibly TRBD1 for D (5 bases). The germline gives CDR1 MDHEN, CDR2 SYDVKM. CDR3 size: 14 residues. V shed 7 bases and J shed 1 base, with 11 bases lying between them. The CDR3 DNA reads TGTGCCAGCACCCTTGGGGGGAGCAATCAGCCCCAGCATTTT. Translated: CASTLGGSNQPQHF.

The chain uses TRBV16 and TRBJ2-7; D not resolved. CDR1 and CDR2 (germline): KGHSY, FQNENV. V was shortened by 0 bases and J by 5 bases, with 14 bases between the two germline ends. This CDR3 has 15 residues. CDR3 amino acids: CASSQSQLSVNEQYF. For the CDR3, the DNA is TGTGCCAGCAGCCAATCGCAGCTAAGTGTGAACGAGCAGTACTTC.

The chain employs TRBV9 and TRBJ2-7, with D hard to call. This CDR3 is 14 amino acids long. CDR1 SGDLS and CDR2 YYNGEE come from the germline V gene. Between the trimmed V and J ends, which lost 0 bases and 1 base, there was a span of 8 bases. This chain's CDR3 is CASSVAVGSYEQYF. CDR3 DNA sequence: TGTGCCAGCAGCGTAGCTGTCGGATCCTACGAGCAGTACTTC.

The chain has TRBV9 and TRBJ1-3; D not certain. V lost 4 bases and J 0 bases, leaving 8 bases between the germline ends. This CDR3 contains 14 residues. The germline V gene encodes CDR1 SGDLS and CDR2 YYNGEE. The CDR3 loop is CASSPVTSGNTIYF. The CDR3 bases are TGTGCCAGCAGCCCCGTGACCTCTGGAAACACCATATATTTT.

This clonotype has just a few counts. This chain joins TRBV5-5 and TRBJ1-1, with a tentative D call TRBD1 (6 bases). Germline V gene sequence: CDR1 SGHKS, CDR2 YYEKEE (reference sequence). This CDR3 spans 14 amino acids. The V and J ends lost 10 bases and 5 bases respectively, with 21 bases between them. The CDR3 DNA reads TGTGCCGGCGCGACAGGAACCTCGATAACTGAAGCTTTCTTT. Its protein product is CAGATGTSITEAFF.

This chain uses TRBV29-1 with TRBJ2-7; TRBD2 agrees at 9 bases. With V trimmed by 0 bases and J by 4 bases, 7 bases remained unmatched. The CDR3 is 15 residues long. Germline V lookup: CDR1 SQVTM, CDR2 ANQGSEA. Here the CDR3 DNA reads TGCAGCGTTGAAGATCCGCGGGAGGGTCCTTACGAGCAGTACTTC. It encodes CSVEDPREGPYEQYF.

In its sample, this clonotype was seen a few times. V usage is TRBV7-9 and J usage is TRBJ2-7, with D possibly being TRBD1 (5 bases). Trimming cost V 4 bases and J 1 base, with 14 bases left between them. The CDR3 sequence is 15 residues long. Germline-derived CDR1 and CDR2 are SEHNR and FQNEAQ (reference sequence). CDR3 DNA: TGTGCCAGCAGCTCAAGGGGCGAAGTGTCCTACGAGCAGTACTTC. Protein: CASSSRGEVSYEQYF.

The chain joins TRBV13 to TRBJ2-1, with D perhaps assigned TRBD1 or TRBD2 (5 bases each). Germline CDR1 reads PRHDT; CDR2 reads FYEKMQ (reference sequence). CDR3 length: 14 amino acids. V was clipped by 2 bases and J by 8 bases, with 13 bases between them. Here the CDR3 reads CASSLSTLGDEQFF. Written as DNA, the CDR3 is TGTGCCAGCAGCTTATCAACGCTGGGGGATGAGCAGTTCTTC.

This clonotype occurred many times. CDR3 in amino acids: CSVEDPLPGSSYEQYF. The DNA of the CDR3 is TGCAGCGTTGAAGATCCACTCCCGGGATCCTCCTACGAGCAGTACTTC. This chain links TRBV29-1 with TRBJ2-7; a possible D gene is TRBD2 (5 bases). CDR3 size: 16 residues. Germline V gives CDR1 SQVTM, CDR2 ANQGSEA. Trimming pared 0 bases from V and 0 bases from J, leaving 15 bases between.

The chain couples TRBV9 to TRBJ2-1; 8 bases fit TRBD1. Losses at the gene ends were 3 bases for V and 2 bases for J; bases not matched to a gene: 4. Germline V gene sequence: CDR1 SGDLS, CDR2 YYNGEE. The CDR3 covers 15 residues. CDR3 in amino acids: CASSATGVAYNEQFF. The CDR3 DNA follows: TGTGCCAGCAGCGCGACAGGGGTCGCCTACAATGAGCAGTTCTTC.

At least ten counts were recorded for this clonotype. This chain connects TRBV29-1 to TRBJ1-4; D uncertain. Germline CDR1 reads SQVTM; CDR2 reads ANQGSEA. The CDR3 consists of 12 residues. V lost 0 bases and J lost 7, with 6 bases in between. The CDR3 DNA is TGCAGCGTTGAAGAAATTCCTGAAAAACTGTTTTTT. Its protein is CSVEEIPEKLFF.

The rearrangement links TRBV7-3 to TRBJ1-2; possible D gene TRBD1, 5 bases. This CDR3 comprises 15 residues. The germline gives CDR1 SGHTA, CDR2 FQGTGA. Trimming cost V 1 base and J 1 base, with 10 bases left between them. This CDR3 is CASSLIRVNNYGYTF. CDR3 bases: TGTGCCAGCAGCTTAATCAGGGTTAATAACTATGGCTACACCTTC. The full variable domain, with the rest looked up from reference TRBV7-3 and TRBJ1-2, is GAGVSQTPSNKVTEKGKYVELRCDPISGHTALYWYRQSLGQGPEFLIYFQGTGAADDSGLPNDRFFAVRPEGSVSTLKIQRTERGDSAVYLCASSLIRVNNYGYTFGSGTRLTVV.

This sequence joins TRBV4-1 and TRBJ1-4, with D unresolved. The CDR3 has 14 amino acids. Trimming shortened V by 0 bases and J by 5 bases, and 7 bases separated the two germline ends. Germline CDR1 is MGHRA and CDR2 is YSYEKL. CDR3 sequence: CASSQDWENEKLFF. The CDR3 bases are TGCGCCAGCAGCCAAGATTGGGAGAATGAAAAACTGTTTTTT.

The V call is TRBV20-1, the J call TRBJ2-7, with 11 nucleotides matching TRBD2. Germline CDR1 reads DFQATT; CDR2 reads SNEGSKA (reference sequence). The CDR3 spans 14 residues. Trimming removed 2 bases from V and 2 bases from J; junction bases left unmatched: 2. This CDR3 is CSARSGLAAYEQYF. CDR3 nucleotide sequence: TGCAGTGCTAGATCGGGACTAGCGGCCTACGAGCAGTACTTC.

The V call is TRBV12-5, the J call TRBJ2-7; 9 bases map to TRBD2. CDR1 LGHNT and CDR2 FRNRAP come from the germline V gene. Trimming cost V 0 bases and J 6 bases; bases outside gene matches: 9. The CDR3 runs 16 residues. CDR3 in amino acids: CASGLVRLAGLREQYF. DNA for the CDR3: TGTGCTAGTGGTTTGGTACGCCTAGCGGGATTGCGCGAGCAGTACTTC.

In this sample, this clonotype turned up a few times. A read error may produce the germline difference seen at one junction end. This rearrangement joins TRBV27 to TRBJ2-1, with 9 bases that match TRBD2. From germline, CDR1 is MNHEY and CDR2 SMNVEV (reference sequence). The CDR3 contains 15 residues. The CDR3 loop reads CVSSLAGDRYNEQFF. The CDR3 DNA reads TGTGTCAGCAGTTTAGCGGGAGATAGGTACAATGAGCAGTTCTTC.

This chain joins TRBV18 and TRBJ1-2, with 11 bases that match TRBD1. The CDR3 totals 16 residues. J was trimmed by 3 bases and V by 5 bases; bases with no gene match: 8. CDR1 KGHSH and CDR2 LQKENI come from the germline V gene. This CDR3 is CASSGGQGAIYYGYTF. In DNA form, the CDR3 reads TGTGCCAGCTCAGGCGGACAGGGGGCTATTTACTATGGCTACACCTTC.

This chain connects TRBV7-9 to TRBJ2-7; TRBD1 matches at 7 bases. With 2 bases clipped from V and 0 bases from J, the junction kept 7 bases outside the gene matches. The CDR3 length is 16 residues. Germline loops: CDR1 SEHNR, CDR2 FQNEAQ (reference sequence). CDR3 bases: TGTGCCAGCAGCTTAAGCCCCGGGACAGCCTCCTACGAGCAGTACTTC. Its translation: CASSLSPGTASYEQYF.

This chain connects TRBV6-1 to TRBJ2-1, with 9 positions matching TRBD2. Looked up from germline, CDR1 is MNHNS and CDR2 is SASEGT. The CDR3 runs 15 residues. V was clipped by 7 bases and J by 4 bases; unmatched bases: 8. CDR3: CASTRSGSLYNEQFF. The CDR3 region has the DNA TGTGCCAGCACCCGTAGCGGGAGTCTTTACAATGAGCAGTTCTTC.